This T cell receptor (beta chain) was identified in a study of patients and donors after allogeneic stem cell transplantation (TCRdb year 2020). V loses 5 bases at its end and J loses 3 bases; junction bases beyond the gene matches: 6. Including cysteine and phenylalanine, the CDR3 has 15 amino acids. The DNA shown is the 45-base CDR3, in frame from base 1. CDR1 and CDR2 are drawn from the germline V gene: MNHEY, SVGEGT. This clonotype has just a few counts. Its binding antigen is unknown. The sample holds no much larger clone one base away, and base qualities are not on file. The library was made by RT-PCR. Sequenced using a NextSeq 550. TCRdb passed the public sequencing reads through fastp at Q25 and MiXCR, retaining productive beta sequences. Each record represents a unique CDR3 protein, reported with the most common genes and DNA among its rows. Recorded for this sample are 98,000 or so distinct CDR3 sequences; 35% of them occurred a single time. Clones ranked in the top ten supply 27% of the sample.

Sequences were obtained from blood, either unsorted or a sorted T cell fraction (not recorded which). This receptor was taken from a human donor who was either an allogeneic HSCT recipient or a stem cell or donor lymphocyte infusion donor (not recorded which). It is not recorded whose cells these are; they may come from a transplant donor. This chain is built from TRBV6-2 or TRBV6-3 and TRBJ2-5; TRBD2 fits 10 bases in the junction. The DNA sequence reads TGTGCCAGCAGTACAAGGACTAGCGGAGAAGAGACCCAGTACTTC. This codes for CASSTRTSGEETQYF.